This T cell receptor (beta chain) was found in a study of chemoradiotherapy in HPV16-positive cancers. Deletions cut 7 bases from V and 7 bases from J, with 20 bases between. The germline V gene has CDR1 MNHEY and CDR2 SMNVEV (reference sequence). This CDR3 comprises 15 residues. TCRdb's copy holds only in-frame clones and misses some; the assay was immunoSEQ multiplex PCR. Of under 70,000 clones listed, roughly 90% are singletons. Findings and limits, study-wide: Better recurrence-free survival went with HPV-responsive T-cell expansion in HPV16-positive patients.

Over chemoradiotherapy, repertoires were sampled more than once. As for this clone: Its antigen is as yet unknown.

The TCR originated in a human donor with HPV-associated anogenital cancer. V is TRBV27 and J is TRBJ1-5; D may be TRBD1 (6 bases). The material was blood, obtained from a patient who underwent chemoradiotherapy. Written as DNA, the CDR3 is TGTGCCAGCACTACTACAGGGTTTGGGGACCAGCCCCAGCATTTT. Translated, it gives CASTTTGFGDQPQHF.